This T cell receptor beta chain was sequenced during a study of regulatory T cells in long-lasting Graves disease. Construction of TCR beta libraries relied on iRepertoire HTBI primers and on Arm-PCR targeting CDR3 regions. MiXCR, applied by TCRdb to the multiplex PCR reads, yields one record per CDR3 protein. The sample carries 250,000 to 300,000 distinct CDR3 sequences, around a sixth recorded once. The CDR3 totals 15 residues. Germline CDR1 reads MRHNA; CDR2 reads SNTAGT. The ends were cut back, 4 bases at V and 0 bases at J, with 11 bases in the middle. Documented time point: newly diagnosed GD, antithyroid drugs for less than 3 months. Generation of the TCR library employed RNA extracted from PBMCs. The sample was also linked to a second study, of T cells in Graves' hyperthyroidism and ophthalmopathy.

Sequencing used peripheral blood mononuclear cells (PBMCs), obtained at new diagnosis, from a patient treated with antithyroid drugs. The receptor's source is a woman in her twenties or thirties with Graves disease. J is TRBJ2-3 and V is TRBV6-4; weak D call: TRBD2 (6 bases). CDR3 amino acids: CASSVGGSSTDTQYF. The CDR3, as DNA: TGTGCCAGCAGTGTTGGGGGGTCTAGCACAGATACGCAGTATTTT.